Each of the 5 T cell receptor beta chains below was sequenced from the same sample in a study of beta chain features in type 1 diabetes. Study findings and constraints: Among all four CD4+ subsets, Type 1 diabetes patients had TCRB CDR3s that were moderately but significantly shorter.

The study reverse transcribed the entire isolated RNA, so it sequenced expressed TCRB transcripts. Sequenced by immunoSEQ multiplex PCR; TCRdb stores in-frame clones only, minus some. Of tens of thousands of clones listed, roughly 63% are singletons. No antigen has been assigned to these receptors. Input material: stem cell memory CD4+ T cells from blood. The receptors stem from a woman aged 25 to 39 with type 1 diabetes.

V is TRBV7-3 and J is TRBJ2-3; 7 bases match TRBD2. The CDR3 runs to 16 residues. Germline V gene lookup returns CDR1 SGHTA and CDR2 FQGTGA. V was pared by 1 base and J by 8 bases, with 12 bases of the junction left unmatched. The DNA for the CDR3 is TGTGCCAGCAGCTTAAATGGGGAGGGACCGACGAGTACGCAGTATTTT. Its translation is CASSLNGEGPTSTQYF.

This clone occurred once. This sequence joins TRBV7-9 and TRBJ2-5; D is perhaps TRBD1 (5 bases). Deletions cut 5 bases from V and 4 bases from J, with 20 bases between. Germline lookup yields CDR1 SEHNR and CDR2 FQNEAQ (reference sequence). The CDR3 is made up of 16 amino acids. CDR3 residues: CASSPTRWRRGETQYF. The CDR3 DNA reads as TGTGCCAGCAGCCCGACCCGATGGAGAAGGGGAGAGACCCAGTACTTC. Looking up the rest from reference TRBV7-9 and TRBJ2-5 gives the full variable domain: DTGVSQNPRHKITKRGQNVTFRCDPISEHNRLYWYRQTLGQGPEFLTYFQNEAQLEKSRLLSDRFSAERPKGSFSTLEIQRTEQGDSAMYLCASSPTRWRRGETQYFGPGTRLLVL.

Notes on this clone: The same CDR3 also results from other DNA sequences found in this sample. The genes are TRBV18 and TRBJ1-2, with 10 bases fitting TRBD1. V trimming: 3 bases; J trimming: 4 bases; junction bases outside the gene matches: 2. Per germline, CDR1 KGHSH and CDR2 LQKENI. The CDR3 sequence is 14 residues long. The CDR3 nucleotides read TGTGCCAGCTCACCGGGACAGGGGAGCTATGGCTACACCTTC. The encoded protein is CASSPGQGSYGYTF.

The genes are TRBV4-1 and TRBJ2-7, with 7 bases matching TRBD2. The V gene end was trimmed by 2 bases and the J gene end by 2 bases; junction bases not matched to a gene: 3. Germline lookup yields CDR1 MGHRA and CDR2 YSYEKL. The CDR3 spans 14 residues. The DNA for the CDR3 is TGCGCCAGCAGCCAACCCGGACTAGCCTACGAGCAGTACTTC. Its translation is CASSQPGLAYEQYF.

The table lists this clone with a few counts. This chain uses TRBV30 with TRBJ2-3; a weak D match, TRBD1 (6 bases). Deletions cut 2 bases from V and 1 base from J, with 13 bases between. This CDR3 has 15 amino acids. Germline V gene data show CDR1 as GTSNPN and CDR2 as SVGIG (reference sequence). CDR3 residues: CAWSPSSGGTDTQYF. CDR3 nucleotides: TGTGCCTGGAGTCCTTCTTCAGGGGGCACAGATACGCAGTATTTT.